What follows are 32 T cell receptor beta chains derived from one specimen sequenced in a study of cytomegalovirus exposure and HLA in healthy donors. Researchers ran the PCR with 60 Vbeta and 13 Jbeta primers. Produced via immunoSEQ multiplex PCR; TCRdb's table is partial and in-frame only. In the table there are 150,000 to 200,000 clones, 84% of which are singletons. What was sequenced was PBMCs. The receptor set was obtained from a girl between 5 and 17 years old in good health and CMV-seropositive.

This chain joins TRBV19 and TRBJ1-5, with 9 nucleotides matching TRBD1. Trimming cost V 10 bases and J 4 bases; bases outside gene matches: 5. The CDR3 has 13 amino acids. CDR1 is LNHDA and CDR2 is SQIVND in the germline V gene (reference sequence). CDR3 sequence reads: CAMGQGPNQPQHF. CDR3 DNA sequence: TGTGCCATGGGACAGGGCCCTAATCAGCCCCAGCATTTT.

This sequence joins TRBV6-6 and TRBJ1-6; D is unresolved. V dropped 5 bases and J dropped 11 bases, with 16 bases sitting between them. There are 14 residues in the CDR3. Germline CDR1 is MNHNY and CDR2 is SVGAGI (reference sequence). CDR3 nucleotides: TGTGCCAGCAGTGAGACCCTTATTGGGCCACCCCTCCACTTT. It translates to CASSETLIGPPLHF.

The CDR3: CASSSYAANEQFF. The DNA of the CDR3 is TGTGCCAGCAGCTCCTACGCGGCCAATGAGCAGTTCTTC. The chain employs TRBV11-2 and TRBJ2-1, with D unresolved. The CDR3 loop spans 13 amino acids. CDR1 is SGHAT and CDR2 is FQNNGV in the germline V gene. Trimming shortened V by 4 bases and J by 6 bases, and 10 bases separated the two germline ends. The full variable domain, in which reference TRBV11-2 and TRBJ2-1 provide the parts outside the CDR3, is EAGVAQSPRYKIIEKRQSVAFWCNPISGHATLYWYQQILGQGPKLLIQFQNNGVVDDSQLPKDRFSAERLKGVDSTLKIQPAKLEDSAVYLCASSSYAANEQFFGPGTRLTVL.

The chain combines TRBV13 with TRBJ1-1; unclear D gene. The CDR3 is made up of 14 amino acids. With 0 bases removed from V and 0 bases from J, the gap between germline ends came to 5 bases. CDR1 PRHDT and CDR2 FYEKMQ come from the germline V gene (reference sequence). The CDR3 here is CASSLGQLNTEAFF. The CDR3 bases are TGTGCCAGCAGCTTAGGACAGCTGAACACTGAAGCTTTCTTT.

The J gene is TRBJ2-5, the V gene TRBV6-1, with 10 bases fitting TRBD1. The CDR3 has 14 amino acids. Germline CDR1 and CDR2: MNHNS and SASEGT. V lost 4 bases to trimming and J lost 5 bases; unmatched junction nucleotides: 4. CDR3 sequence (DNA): TGTGCCAGCAGTGCGGACAGGGGGGCCGAGACCCAGTACTTC. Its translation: CASSADRGAETQYF.

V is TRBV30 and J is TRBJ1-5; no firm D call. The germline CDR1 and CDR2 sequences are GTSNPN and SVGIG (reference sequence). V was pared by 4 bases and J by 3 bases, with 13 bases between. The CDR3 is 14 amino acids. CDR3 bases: TGTGCCTGGACTCCCCCAGGTTTCAATCAGCCCCAGCATTTT. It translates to CAWTPPGFNQPQHF. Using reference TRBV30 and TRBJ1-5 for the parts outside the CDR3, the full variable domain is SQTIHQWPATLVQPVGSPLSLECTVEGTSNPNLYWYRQAAGRGLQLLFYSVGIGQISSEVPQNLSASRPQDRQFILSSKKLLLSDSGFYLCAWTPPGFNQPQHFGDGTRLSIL.

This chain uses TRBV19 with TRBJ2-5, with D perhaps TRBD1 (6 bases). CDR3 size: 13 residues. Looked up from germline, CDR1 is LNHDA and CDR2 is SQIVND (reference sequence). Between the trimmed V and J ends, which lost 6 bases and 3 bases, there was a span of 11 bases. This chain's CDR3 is CASSVWDKETQYF. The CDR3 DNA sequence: TGTGCCAGTAGCGTTTGGGACAAAGAGACCCAGTACTTC.

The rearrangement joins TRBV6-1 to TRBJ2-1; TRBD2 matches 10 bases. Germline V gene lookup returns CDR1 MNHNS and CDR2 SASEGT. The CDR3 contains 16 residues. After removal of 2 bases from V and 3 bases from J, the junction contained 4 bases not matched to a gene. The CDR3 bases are TGTGCCAGCAGTGAAAGGTTAGCGGGGGGCTACAATGAGCAGTTCTTC. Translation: CASSERLAGGYNEQFF.

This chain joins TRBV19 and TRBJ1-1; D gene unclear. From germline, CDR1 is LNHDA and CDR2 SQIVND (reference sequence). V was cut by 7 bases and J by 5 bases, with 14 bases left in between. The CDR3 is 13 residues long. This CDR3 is CASNSRGGTEAFF. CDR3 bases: TGTGCCAGTAATTCTAGAGGAGGGACTGAAGCTTTCTTT. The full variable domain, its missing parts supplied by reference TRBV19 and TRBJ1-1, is DGGITQSPKYLFRKEGQNVTLSCEQNLNHDAMYWYRQDPGQGLRLIYYSQIVNDFQKGDIAEGYSVSREKKESFPLTVTSAQKNPTAFYLCASNSRGGTEAFFGQGTRLTVV.

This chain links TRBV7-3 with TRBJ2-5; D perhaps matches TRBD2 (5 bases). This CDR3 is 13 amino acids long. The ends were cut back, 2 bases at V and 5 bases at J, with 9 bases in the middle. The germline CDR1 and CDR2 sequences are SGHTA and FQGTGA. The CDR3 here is CASSLSRGETQYF. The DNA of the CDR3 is TGTGCCAGCAGCTTATCCAGAGGGGAGACCCAGTACTTC.

DNA of the CDR3: TGCGCCAGCAGTCTAGGGAGAAATCAGCCCCAGCATTTT. Residues: CASSLGRNQPQHF. The chain has TRBV10-1 and TRBJ1-5; no reliable D call. The length of the CDR3 is 13 residues. Between the trimmed V and J ends, which lost 5 bases and 4 bases, there was a span of 9 bases. CDR1 and CDR2 from the germline V gene are WNHNN and SYGVQD (reference sequence).

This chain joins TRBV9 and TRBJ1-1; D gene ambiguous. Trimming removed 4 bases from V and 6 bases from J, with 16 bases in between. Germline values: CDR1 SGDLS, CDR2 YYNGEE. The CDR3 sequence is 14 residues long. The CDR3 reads CASSPQVEGAEAFF. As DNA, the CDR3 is TGTGCCAGCAGCCCCCAGGTTGAGGGTGCTGAAGCTTTCTTT.

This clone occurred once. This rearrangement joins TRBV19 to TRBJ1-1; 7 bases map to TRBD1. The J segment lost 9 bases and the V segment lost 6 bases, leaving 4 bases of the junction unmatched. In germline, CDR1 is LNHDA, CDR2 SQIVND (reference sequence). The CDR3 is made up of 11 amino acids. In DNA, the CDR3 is TGTGCCAGTAGCGTACAGGGGAAAGCTTTCTTT. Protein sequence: CASSVQGKAFF.

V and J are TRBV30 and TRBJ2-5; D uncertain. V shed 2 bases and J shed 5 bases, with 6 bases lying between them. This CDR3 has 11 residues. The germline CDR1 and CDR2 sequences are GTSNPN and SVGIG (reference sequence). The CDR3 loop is CAWSIEETQYF. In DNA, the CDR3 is TGTGCCTGGAGTATAGAGGAGACCCAGTACTTC.

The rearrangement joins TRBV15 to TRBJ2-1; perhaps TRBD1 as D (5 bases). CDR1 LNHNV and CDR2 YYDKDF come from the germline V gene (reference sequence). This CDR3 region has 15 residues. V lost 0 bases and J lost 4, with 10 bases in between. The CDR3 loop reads CATSRDRTTYNEQFF. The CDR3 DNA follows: TGTGCCACCAGCAGAGACCGGACAACTTACAATGAGCAGTTCTTC.

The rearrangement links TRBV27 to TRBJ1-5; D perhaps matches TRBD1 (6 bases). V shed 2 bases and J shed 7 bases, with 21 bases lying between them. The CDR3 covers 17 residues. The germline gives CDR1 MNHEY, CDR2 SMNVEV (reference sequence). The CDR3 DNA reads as TGTGCCAGCAGTTTAAATTCGGGGGCAGGGAGGGGACAGCCCCAGCATTTT. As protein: CASSLNSGAGRGQPQHF.

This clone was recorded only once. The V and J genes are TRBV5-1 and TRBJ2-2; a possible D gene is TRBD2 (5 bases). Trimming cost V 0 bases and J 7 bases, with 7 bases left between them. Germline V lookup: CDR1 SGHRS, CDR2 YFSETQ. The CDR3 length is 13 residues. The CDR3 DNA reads TGCGCCAGCAGCTTGGAAGGGAGCGGGGAGCTGTTTTTT. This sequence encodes CASSLEGSGELFF.

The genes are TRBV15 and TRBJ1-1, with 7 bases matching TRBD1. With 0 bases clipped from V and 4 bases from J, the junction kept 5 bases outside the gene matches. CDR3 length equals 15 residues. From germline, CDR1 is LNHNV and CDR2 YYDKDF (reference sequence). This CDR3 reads CATSRDSAGGTEAFF. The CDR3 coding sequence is TGTGCCACCAGCAGAGATTCTGCAGGGGGCACTGAAGCTTTCTTT. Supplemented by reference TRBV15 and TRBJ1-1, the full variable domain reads DAMVIQNPRYQVTQFGKPVTLSCSQTLNHNVMYWYQQKSSQAPKLLFHYYDKDFNNEADTPDNFQSRRPNTSFCFLDIRSPGLGDTAMYLCATSRDSAGGTEAFFGQGTRLTVV.

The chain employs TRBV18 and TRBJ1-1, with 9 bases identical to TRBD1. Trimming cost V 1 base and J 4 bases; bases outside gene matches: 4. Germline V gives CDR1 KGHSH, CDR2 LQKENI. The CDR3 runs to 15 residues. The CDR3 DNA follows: TGTGCCAGCTCACCACGGACAGGGGAGTCCACTGAAGCTTTCTTT. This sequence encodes CASSPRTGESTEAFF.

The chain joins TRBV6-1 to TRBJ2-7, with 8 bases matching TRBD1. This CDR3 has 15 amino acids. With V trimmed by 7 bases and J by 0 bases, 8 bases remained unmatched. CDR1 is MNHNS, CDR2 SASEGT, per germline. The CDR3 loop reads CASKEGQVSSYEQYF. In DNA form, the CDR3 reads TGTGCCAGCAAAGAGGGACAGGTTAGCTCCTACGAGCAGTACTTC.

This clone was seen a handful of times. CDR3 sequence reads: CAWSVRLNEKLFF. The CDR3 DNA reads as TGTGCCTGGAGTGTCAGACTGAATGAAAAACTGTTTTTT. This chain connects TRBV30 to TRBJ1-4; D not resolved. The CDR3 contains 13 residues. The germline V gene has CDR1 GTSNPN and CDR2 SVGIG (reference sequence). Deletions cut 0 bases from V and 5 bases from J, with 7 bases between.

CDR3 nucleotides: TGTGCCAGCAGCCCGGACTTTACGCAGTATTTT. This encodes CASSPDFTQYF. V gene TRBV5-5 combines with J gene TRBJ2-3; maybe TRBD2 (5 bases). The germline gives CDR1 SGHKS, CDR2 YYEKEE (reference sequence). The germline V and J ends were trimmed by 4 bases and 8 bases, with 8 bases remaining between them. This CDR3 region has 11 residues.

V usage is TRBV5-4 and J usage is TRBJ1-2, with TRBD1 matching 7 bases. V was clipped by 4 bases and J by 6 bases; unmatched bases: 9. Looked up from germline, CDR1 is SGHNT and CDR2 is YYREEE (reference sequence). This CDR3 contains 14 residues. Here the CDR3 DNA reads TGTGCCAGCAGCCCCGAGGACAGGCGTGATGGCTACACCTTC. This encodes CASSPEDRRDGYTF. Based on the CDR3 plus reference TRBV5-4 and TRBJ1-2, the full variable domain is ETGVTQSPTHLIKTRGQQVTLRCSSQSGHNTVSWYQQALGQGPQFIFQYYREEENGRGNFPPRFSGLQFPNYSSELNVNALELDDSALYLCASSPEDRRDGYTFGSGTRLTVV.

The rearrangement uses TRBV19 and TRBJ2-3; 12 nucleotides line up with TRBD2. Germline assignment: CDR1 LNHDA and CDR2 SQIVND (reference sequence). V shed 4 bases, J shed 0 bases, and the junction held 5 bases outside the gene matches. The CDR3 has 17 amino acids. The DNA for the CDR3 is TGTGCCAGTAGTACTAGCGGGGGGGCCGGGAGCACAGATACGCAGTATTTT. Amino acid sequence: CASSTSGGAGSTDTQYF.

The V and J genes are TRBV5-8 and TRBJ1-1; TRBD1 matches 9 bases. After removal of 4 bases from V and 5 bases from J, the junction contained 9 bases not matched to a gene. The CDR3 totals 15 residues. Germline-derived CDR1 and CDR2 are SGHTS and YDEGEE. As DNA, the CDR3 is TGTGCCAGCAGCACGCCCGGGACAGGGAAGACTGAAGCTTTCTTT. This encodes CASSTPGTGKTEAFF.

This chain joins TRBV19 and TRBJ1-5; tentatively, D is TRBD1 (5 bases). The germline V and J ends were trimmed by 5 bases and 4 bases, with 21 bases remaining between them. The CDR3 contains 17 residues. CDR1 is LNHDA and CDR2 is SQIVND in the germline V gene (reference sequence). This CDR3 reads CASSLPLLTGGNQPQHF. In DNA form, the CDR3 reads TGTGCCAGTAGTCTCCCCTTACTCACAGGAGGGAATCAGCCCCAGCATTTT.

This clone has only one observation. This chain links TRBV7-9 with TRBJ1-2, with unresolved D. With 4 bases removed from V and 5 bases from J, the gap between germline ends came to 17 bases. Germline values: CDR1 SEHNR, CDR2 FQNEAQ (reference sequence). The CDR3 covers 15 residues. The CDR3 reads CASSSYGEYLYGYTF. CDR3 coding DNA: TGTGCCAGCAGCTCCTACGGGGAGTACCTATATGGCTACACCTTC.

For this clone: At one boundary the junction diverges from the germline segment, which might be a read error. The CDR3 DNA is TGTGCCAGTAGCTTAGCGCCAAGCTCCTACGAGCAGTACTTC. The encoded protein is CASSLAPSSYEQYF. The chain recombines TRBV11-3 with TRBJ2-5; TRBD2 is a possible D gene (5 bases). The J call may be faulty, since TRBJ2-7 better matches the DNA end. CDR3 length equals 14 residues. The germline V gene encodes CDR1 SGHNT and CDR2 YENEEA.

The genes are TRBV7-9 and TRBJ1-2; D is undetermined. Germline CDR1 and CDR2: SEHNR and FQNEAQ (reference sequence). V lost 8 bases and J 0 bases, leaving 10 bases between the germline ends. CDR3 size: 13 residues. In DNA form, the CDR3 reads TGTGCCAGCCTCTCGCAGTCTAACTATGGCTACACCTTC. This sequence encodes CASLSQSNYGYTF.

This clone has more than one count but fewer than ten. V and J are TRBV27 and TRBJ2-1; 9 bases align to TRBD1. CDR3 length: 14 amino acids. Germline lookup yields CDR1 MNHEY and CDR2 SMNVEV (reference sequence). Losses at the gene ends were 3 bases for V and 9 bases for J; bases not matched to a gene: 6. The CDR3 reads CASSFGTGFSEQFF. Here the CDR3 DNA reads TGTGCCAGCAGTTTTGGGACAGGGTTTAGTGAGCAGTTCTTC.

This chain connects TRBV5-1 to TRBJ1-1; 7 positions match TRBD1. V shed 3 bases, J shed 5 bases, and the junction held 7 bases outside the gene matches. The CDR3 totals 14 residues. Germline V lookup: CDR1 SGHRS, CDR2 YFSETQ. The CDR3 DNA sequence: TGCGCCAGCAGCTCAGAGACAGGGAGGACTGAAGCTTTCTTT. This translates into CASSSETGRTEAFF. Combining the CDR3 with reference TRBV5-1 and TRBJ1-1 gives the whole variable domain KAGVTQTPRYLIKTRGQQVTLSCSPISGHRSVSWYQQTPGQGLQFLFEYFSETQRNKGNFPGRFSGRQFSNSRSEMNVSTLELGDSALYLCASSSETGRTEAFFGQGTRLTVV.

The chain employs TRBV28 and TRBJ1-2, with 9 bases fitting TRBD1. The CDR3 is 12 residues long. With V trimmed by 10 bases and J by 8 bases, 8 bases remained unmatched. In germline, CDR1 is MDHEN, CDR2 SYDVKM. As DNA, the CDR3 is TGTGCCAACTACCGGACAGGGGCCGGCTACACCTTC. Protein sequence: CANYRTGAGYTF.